These T cell receptor beta chains were read from a single sample in a study of shared clonotypes between healthy human individuals. Measured with immunoSEQ multiplex PCR; TCRdb has only the in-frame clones, and not every one. The data contain some 2,100,000 clones, approximately 96% of them seen just once; the ten biggest clones take up over 0.1%. The sample comprised naive CD4+ T cells sorted from blood. Every receptor here comes from a young man in good health. The CDR3 runs from the conserved cysteine through the conserved F or W. D genes are given only for firm matches. The size of a clone is reported for some rows only, either as once, few or many, or as a class for expanded clones.

V gene: TRBV7-2
clone size: NA
D gene: NA
J gene: TRBJ2-2
CDR3 protein: CASSLVAGPNTGELFF
CDR3 DNA: TGTGCCAGCAGCTTAGTCGCGGGACCGAACACCGGGGAGCTGTTTTTT

V gene: TRBV7-9
clone size: few
D gene: NA
J gene: TRBJ1-2
CDR3 protein: CASSLDLRGKDYGYTF
CDR3 DNA: TGTGCCAGCAGCTTAGACCTTCGGGGGAAGGACTATGGCTACACCTTC

V gene: TRBV29-1
clone size: NA
D gene: TRBD2
J gene: TRBJ2-1
CDR3 protein: CSASGLATYNEQFF
CDR3 DNA: TGCAGCGCTTCGGGACTAGCGACCTACAATGAGCAGTTCTTC

V gene: TRBV28
clone size: NA
D gene: NA
J gene: TRBJ1-1
CDR3 protein: CASSSETLGSTEAFF
CDR3 DNA: TGTGCCAGCAGTTCTGAAACCCTTGGGTCGACTGAAGCTTTCTTT

V gene: TRBV6-1
clone size: once
D gene: NA
J gene: TRBJ1-3
CDR3 protein: CASNSGAGNTIYF
CDR3 DNA: TGTGCCAGCAACTCAGGGGCTGGAAACACCATATATTTT

V gene: TRBV19
clone size: NA
D gene: NA
J gene: TRBJ2-3
CDR3 protein: CASREGKYWDTDTQYF
CDR3 DNA: TGTGCCAGTAGGGAGGGAAAGTATTGGGACACAGATACGCAGTATTTT

V gene: TRBV30
clone size: NA
D gene: TRBD1
J gene: TRBJ1-2
CDR3 protein: CAWSAGQGRGYTF
CDR3 DNA: TGTGCCTGGAGCGCGGGACAGGGCAGGGGCTACACCTTC

V gene: TRBV6-1
clone size: NA
D gene: NA
J gene: TRBJ1-5
CDR3 protein: CASRTSNQPQHF
CDR3 DNA: TGTGCCAGCAGGACTAGCAATCAGCCCCAGCATTTT

V gene: TRBV18
clone size: NA
D gene: NA
J gene: TRBJ2-7
CDR3 protein: CASSPPGVGKQYF
CDR3 DNA: TGTGCCAGCTCACCGCCCGGGGTCGGGAAGCAGTACTTC

V gene: TRBV27
clone size: once
D gene: NA
J gene: TRBJ2-2
CDR3 protein: CASSLSRGRGTGELFF
CDR3 DNA: TGTGCCAGCAGTTTATCGAGGGGGCGGGGCACCGGGGAGCTGTTTTTT

V gene: TRBV5-6
clone size: NA
D gene: NA
J gene: TRBJ2-5
CDR3 protein: CASSLEGLQGETQYF
CDR3 DNA: TGTGCCAGCAGCTTGGAAGGGCTCCAGGGAGAGACCCAGTACTTC

V gene: TRBV10-3
clone size: NA
D gene: NA
J gene: TRBJ2-1
CDR3 protein: CATGGPSYNEQFF
CDR3 DNA: TGTGCCACCGGAGGGCCATCCTACAATGAGCAGTTCTTC

V gene: TRBV10-3
clone size: NA
D gene: NA
J gene: TRBJ1-1
CDR3 protein: CAISGTEGAEAFF
CDR3 DNA: TGTGCCATCAGTGGGACCGAGGGCGCTGAAGCTTTCTTT

V gene: TRBV6-6
clone size: NA
D gene: NA
J gene: TRBJ1-2
CDR3 protein: CASSSSTENYGYTF
CDR3 DNA: NA

V gene: TRBV6-5
clone size: NA
D gene: NA
J gene: TRBJ1-2
CDR3 protein: CASSPEEDGYTF
CDR3 DNA: TGTGCCAGCAGTCCCGAAGAGGATGGCTACACCTTC

V gene: TRBV30
clone size: NA
D gene: NA
J gene: TRBJ2-7
CDR3 protein: CAALFGYEQYF
CDR3 DNA: TGTGCCGCCCTGTTCGGCTACGAGCAGTACTTC

V gene: TRBV9
clone size: NA
D gene: TRBD2
J gene: TRBJ2-5
CDR3 protein: CASSVDAGGSETQYF
CDR3 DNA: TGTGCCAGCAGCGTAGACGCGGGGGGCTCGGAGACCCAGTACTTC

V gene: TRBV5-1
clone size: once
D gene: NA
J gene: TRBJ2-2
CDR3 protein: CASTQHPQNTGELFF
CDR3 DNA: TGCGCCAGCACCCAGCACCCTCAGAACACCGGGGAGCTGTTTTTT

V gene: TRBV10-3
clone size: NA
D gene: TRBD1
J gene: TRBJ2-7
CDR3 protein: CAISGGQGTYEQYF
CDR3 DNA: TGTGCCATCAGTGGGGGACAGGGGACCTACGAGCAGTACTTC

V gene: TRBV6-1
clone size: NA
D gene: NA
J gene: TRBJ1-5
CDR3 protein: CASSWASTEVGPQHF
CDR3 DNA: TGTGCCAGCAGCTGGGCCTCAACGGAAGTGGGGCCCCAGCATTTT

V gene: TRBV30
clone size: NA
D gene: NA
J gene: TRBJ2-7
CDR3 protein: CAWRPRGSGPYEQYF
CDR3 DNA: TGTGCCTGGAGGCCCCGGGGCTCTGGCCCCTACGAGCAGTACTTC

V gene: TRBV5-1
clone size: NA
D gene: NA
J gene: TRBJ1-6
CDR3 protein: CASSLVGLEDSPLHF
CDR3 DNA: TGCGCCAGCAGCTTGGTCGGGCTGGAAGATTCACCCCTCCACTTT

V gene: TRBV27
clone size: NA
D gene: NA
J gene: TRBJ2-7
CDR3 protein: CASSLSSGYEQYF
CDR3 DNA: TGTGCCAGCAGTTTATCAAGCGGCTACGAGCAGTACTTC

V gene: TRBV10-1
clone size: NA
D gene: NA
J gene: TRBJ1-6
CDR3 protein: CARTSAPLHF
CDR3 DNA: TGCGCCAGGACAAGCGCACCCCTCCACTTT

V gene: TRBV11-2
clone size: NA
D gene: NA
J gene: TRBJ1-6
CDR3 protein: CASSLGGAGVNSPLHF
CDR3 DNA: TGTGCCAGCAGCTTAGGAGGGGCCGGGGTTAATTCACCCCTCCACTTT

V gene: TRBV6-5
clone size: NA
D gene: TRBD1
J gene: TRBJ1-1
CDR3 protein: CASSHQGTGNTEAFF
CDR3 DNA: TGTGCCAGCAGCCACCAGGGGACAGGGAACACTGAAGCTTTCTTT

V gene: TRBV4-1
clone size: NA
D gene: TRBD1
J gene: TRBJ1-5
CDR3 protein: CASSQDRDRDHRNQPQHF
CDR3 DNA: TGCGCCAGCAGCCAAGATCGGGACAGGGACCATCGCAATCAGCCCCAGCATTTT

V gene: TRBV7-9
clone size: NA
D gene: NA
J gene: TRBJ2-6
CDR3 protein: CASSSYGGKSTSGANVLTF
CDR3 DNA: TGTGCCAGCAGTTCCTATGGGGGGAAATCCACCTCTGGGGCCAACGTCCTGACTTTC

V gene: TRBV6-1
clone size: NA
D gene: TRBD1
J gene: TRBJ1-2
CDR3 protein: CASSEVPGQVYGYTF
CDR3 DNA: TGTGCCAGCAGTGAAGTACCGGGACAGGTCTATGGCTACACCTTC

V gene: TRBV7-2
clone size: NA
D gene: NA
J gene: TRBJ1-1
CDR3 protein: CASSLLGWGSMNTEAFF
CDR3 DNA: TGTGCCAGCAGCTTATTGGGTTGGGGGAGCATGAACACTGAAGCTTTCTTT

V gene: TRBV18
clone size: NA
D gene: TRBD2
J gene: TRBJ2-5
CDR3 protein: CASSPRSAGGGETQYF
CDR3 DNA: TGTGCCAGCTCACCAAGATCTGCGGGGGGCGGAGAGACCCAGTACTTC

V gene: TRBV30
clone size: NA
D gene: NA
J gene: TRBJ1-3
CDR3 protein: CAWGQSSGNTIYF
CDR3 DNA: TGTGCCTGGGGACAGAGCTCTGGAAACACCATATATTTT

V gene: TRBV7-2
clone size: NA
D gene: NA
J gene: TRBJ2-5
CDR3 protein: CASSPPLVRRETQYF
CDR3 DNA: TGTGCCAGCAGCCCCCCCCTAGTTAGGCGGGAGACCCAGTACTTC

V gene: TRBV7-8
clone size: NA
D gene: NA
J gene: TRBJ1-2
CDR3 protein: CASSQHRESGGYTF
CDR3 DNA: TGTGCCAGCAGCCAACACAGGGAATCGGGAGGCTACACCTTC

V gene: TRBV10-2
clone size: NA
D gene: NA
J gene: TRBJ1-2
CDR3 protein: CASSGALTYGYTF
CDR3 DNA: TGCGCCAGCAGTGGGGCGTTGACCTATGGCTACACCTTC

V gene: TRBV10-3
clone size: NA
D gene: NA
J gene: TRBJ1-1
CDR3 protein: CAINDSPGTEAFF
CDR3 DNA: TGTGCCATCAACGATAGCCCGGGGACTGAAGCTTTCTTT